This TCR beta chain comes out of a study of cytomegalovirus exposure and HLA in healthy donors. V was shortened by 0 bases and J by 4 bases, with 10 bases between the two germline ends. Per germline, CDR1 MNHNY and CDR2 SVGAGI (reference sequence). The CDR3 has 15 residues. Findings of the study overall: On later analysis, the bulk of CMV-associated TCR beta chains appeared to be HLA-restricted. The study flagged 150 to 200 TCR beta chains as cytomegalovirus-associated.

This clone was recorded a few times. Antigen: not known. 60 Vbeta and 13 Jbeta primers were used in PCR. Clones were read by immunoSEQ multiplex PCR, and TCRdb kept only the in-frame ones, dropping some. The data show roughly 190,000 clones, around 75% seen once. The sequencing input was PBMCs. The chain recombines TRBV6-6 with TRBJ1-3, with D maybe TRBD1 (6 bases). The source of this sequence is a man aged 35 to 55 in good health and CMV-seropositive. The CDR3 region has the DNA TGTGCCAGCAGTTACTCGAACAGGGAGGGAAACACCATATATTTT. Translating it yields CASSYSNREGNTIYF.